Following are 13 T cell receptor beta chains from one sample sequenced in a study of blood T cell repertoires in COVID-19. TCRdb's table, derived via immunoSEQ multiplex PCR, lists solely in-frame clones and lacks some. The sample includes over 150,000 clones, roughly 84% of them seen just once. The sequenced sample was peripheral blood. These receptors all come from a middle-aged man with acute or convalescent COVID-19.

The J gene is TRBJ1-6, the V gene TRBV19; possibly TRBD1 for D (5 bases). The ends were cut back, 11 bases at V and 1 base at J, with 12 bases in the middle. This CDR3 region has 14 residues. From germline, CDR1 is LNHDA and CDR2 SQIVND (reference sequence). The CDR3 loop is CASIGDSYNSPLHF. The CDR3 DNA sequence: TGTGCCTCCATAGGGGATTCCTATAATTCACCCCTCCACTTT.

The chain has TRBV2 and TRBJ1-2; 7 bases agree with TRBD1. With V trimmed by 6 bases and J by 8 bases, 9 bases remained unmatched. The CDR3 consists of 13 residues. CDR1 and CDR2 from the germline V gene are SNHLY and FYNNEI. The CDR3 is CASSTTGQGGYTF. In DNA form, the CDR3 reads TGTGCCAGCAGCACGACAGGGCAGGGAGGCTACACCTTC.

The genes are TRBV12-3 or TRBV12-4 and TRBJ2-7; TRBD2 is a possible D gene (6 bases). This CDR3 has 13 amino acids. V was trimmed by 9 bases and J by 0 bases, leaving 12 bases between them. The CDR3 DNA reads TGTGCCAGTCGGCTCGGGAGCTCCTACGAGCAGTACTTC. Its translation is CASRLGSSYEQYF.

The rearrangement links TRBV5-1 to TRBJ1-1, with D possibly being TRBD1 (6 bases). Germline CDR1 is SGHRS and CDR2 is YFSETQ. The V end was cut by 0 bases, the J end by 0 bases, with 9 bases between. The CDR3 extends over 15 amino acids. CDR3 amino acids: CASSLEGDMNTEAFF. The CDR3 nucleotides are TGCGCCAGCAGCTTGGAGGGGGACATGAACACTGAAGCTTTCTTT.

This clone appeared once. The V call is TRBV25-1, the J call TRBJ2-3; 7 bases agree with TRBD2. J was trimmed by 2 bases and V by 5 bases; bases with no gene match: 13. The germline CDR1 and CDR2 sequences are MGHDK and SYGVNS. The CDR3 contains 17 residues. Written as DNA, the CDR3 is TGTGCCAGCAGTCCCCCCTATAGCGGGCCCAACACAGATACGCAGTATTTT. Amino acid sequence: CASSPPYSGPNTDTQYF.

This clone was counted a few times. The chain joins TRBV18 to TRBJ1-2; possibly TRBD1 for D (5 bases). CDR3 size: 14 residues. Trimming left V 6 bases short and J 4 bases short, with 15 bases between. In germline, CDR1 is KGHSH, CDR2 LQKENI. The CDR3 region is CASSLTQDPYGYTF. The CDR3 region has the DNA TGTGCCAGCTCCCTTACACAGGACCCCTATGGCTACACCTTC.

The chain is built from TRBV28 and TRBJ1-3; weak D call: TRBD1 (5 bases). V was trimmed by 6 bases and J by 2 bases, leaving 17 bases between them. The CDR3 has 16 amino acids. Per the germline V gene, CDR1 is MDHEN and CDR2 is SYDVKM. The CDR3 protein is CASRSPLTGPGNTIYF. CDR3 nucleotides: TGTGCCAGCAGGTCCCCACTCACAGGTCCTGGAAACACCATATATTTT.

The CDR3 here is CASSSGRLAGVETQYF. The CDR3, as DNA: TGTGCCAGCAGCTCCGGGCGGCTAGCGGGGGTAGAGACCCAGTACTTC. This chain links TRBV7-2 with TRBJ2-5; 10 bases line up with TRBD2. Germline CDR1 and CDR2: SGHTA and FQGNSA. Germline trimming cut 4 bases from V and 4 bases from J; bases unmatched to any gene: 9. The CDR3 is 16 residues long.

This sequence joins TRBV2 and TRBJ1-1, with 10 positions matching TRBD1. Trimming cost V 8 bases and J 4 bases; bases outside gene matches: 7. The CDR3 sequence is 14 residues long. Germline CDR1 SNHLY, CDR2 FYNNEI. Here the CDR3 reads CASAQGQGVTEAFF. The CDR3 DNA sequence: TGTGCCAGCGCTCAAGGACAGGGGGTCACTGAAGCTTTCTTT.

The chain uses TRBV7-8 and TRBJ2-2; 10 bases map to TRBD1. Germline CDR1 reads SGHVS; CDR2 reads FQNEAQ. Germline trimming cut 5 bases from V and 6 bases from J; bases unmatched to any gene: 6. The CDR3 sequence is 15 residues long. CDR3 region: CASSQDRGSAGELFF. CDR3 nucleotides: TGTGCCAGCAGCCAGGACAGGGGGTCCGCCGGGGAGCTGTTTTTT.

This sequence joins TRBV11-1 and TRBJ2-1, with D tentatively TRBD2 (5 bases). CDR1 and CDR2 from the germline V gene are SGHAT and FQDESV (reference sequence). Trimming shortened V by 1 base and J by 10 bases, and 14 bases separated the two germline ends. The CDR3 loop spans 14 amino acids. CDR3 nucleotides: TGTGCCAGCAGCTTAGAGATTAGCGAATTGGAGCAGTTCTTC. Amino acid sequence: CASSLEISELEQFF.

The CDR3 DNA is TGTGCCAGCAGCACTAACAGGGGTACTGGCACAGATACGCAGTATTTT. Translated, it gives CASSTNRGTGTDTQYF. V gene TRBV5-5 combines with J gene TRBJ2-3; TRBD1 matches at 7 bases. The CDR3 covers 16 residues. Germline V gives CDR1 SGHKS, CDR2 YYEKEE (reference sequence). Losses at the gene ends were 4 bases for V and 1 base for J; bases not matched to a gene: 9.

The CDR3 DNA reads TGTGCCAGCAGTCACGGGACAGGGCGGAGTGGGGCTTTCTTT. This translates into CASSHGTGRSGAFF. The gene calls are TRBV6-2 or TRBV6-3 and TRBJ1-1; 9 nucleotides align to TRBD1. There are 14 residues in the CDR3. Germline V CDR1 and CDR2: MNHEY, SVGEGT. After removal of 5 bases from V and 11 bases from J, the junction contained 12 bases not matched to a gene.